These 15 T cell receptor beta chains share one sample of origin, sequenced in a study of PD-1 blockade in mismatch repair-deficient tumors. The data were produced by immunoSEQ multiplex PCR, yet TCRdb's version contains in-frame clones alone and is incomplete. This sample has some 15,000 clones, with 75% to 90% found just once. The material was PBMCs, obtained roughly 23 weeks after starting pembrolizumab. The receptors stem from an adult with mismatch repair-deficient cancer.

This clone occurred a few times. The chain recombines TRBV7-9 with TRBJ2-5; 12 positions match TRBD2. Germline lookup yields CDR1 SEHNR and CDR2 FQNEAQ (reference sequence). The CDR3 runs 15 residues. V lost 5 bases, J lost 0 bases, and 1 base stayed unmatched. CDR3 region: CASSRTSGNQETQYF. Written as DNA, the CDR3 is TGTGCCAGCAGCCGGACTAGCGGGAACCAAGAGACCCAGTACTTC.

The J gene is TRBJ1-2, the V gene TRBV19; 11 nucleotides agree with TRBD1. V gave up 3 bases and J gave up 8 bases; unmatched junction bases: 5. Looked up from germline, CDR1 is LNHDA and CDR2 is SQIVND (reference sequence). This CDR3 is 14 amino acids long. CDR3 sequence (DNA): TGTGCCAGTAGTATCGGACAGGGGGCGCCCGGCTACACCTTC. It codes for CASSIGQGAPGYTF.

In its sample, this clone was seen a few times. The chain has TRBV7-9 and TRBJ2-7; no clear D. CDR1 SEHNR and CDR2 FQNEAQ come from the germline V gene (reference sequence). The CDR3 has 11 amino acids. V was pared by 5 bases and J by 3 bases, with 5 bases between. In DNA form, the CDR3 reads TGTGCCAGCAGCCCTAACTACGAGCAGTACTTC. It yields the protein CASSPNYEQYF.

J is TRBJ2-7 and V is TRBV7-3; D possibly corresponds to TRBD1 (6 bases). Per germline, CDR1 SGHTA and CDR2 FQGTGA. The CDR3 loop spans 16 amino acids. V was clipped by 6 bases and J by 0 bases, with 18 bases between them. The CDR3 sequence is CASSRYSRDISYEQYF. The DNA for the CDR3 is TGTGCCAGCAGTCGATATAGCCGGGACATCTCCTACGAGCAGTACTTC. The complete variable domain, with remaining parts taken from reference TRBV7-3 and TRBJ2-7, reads GAGVSQTPSNKVTEKGKYVELRCDPISGHTALYWYRQSLGQGPEFLIYFQGTGAADDSGLPNDRFFAVRPEGSVSTLKIQRTERGDSAVYLCASSRYSRDISYEQYFGPGTRLTVT.

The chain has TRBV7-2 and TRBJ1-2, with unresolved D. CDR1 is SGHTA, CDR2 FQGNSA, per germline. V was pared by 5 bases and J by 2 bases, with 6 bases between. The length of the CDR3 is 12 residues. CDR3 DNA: TGTGCCAGCAGCCCGAGAAACTATGGCTACACCTTC. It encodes CASSPRNYGYTF.

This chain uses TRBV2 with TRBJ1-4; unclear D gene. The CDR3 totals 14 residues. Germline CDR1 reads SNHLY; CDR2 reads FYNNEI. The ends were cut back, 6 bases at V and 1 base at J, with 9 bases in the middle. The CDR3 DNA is TGTGCCAGCAGCCTCACTATAACTAATGAAAAACTGTTTTTT. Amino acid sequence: CASSLTITNEKLFF.

In DNA form, the CDR3 reads TGTGCCAGCAGTAGAACCGGGACTAGCGTTGCTGAGCAGTTCTTC. Translation: CASSRTGTSVAEQFF. The V gene is TRBV6-6, the J gene TRBJ2-1, with 10 nucleotides matching TRBD2. Germline CDR1 is MNHNY and CDR2 is SVGAGI (reference sequence). The J segment lost 9 bases and the V segment lost 5 bases, leaving 10 bases of the junction unmatched. This CDR3 contains 15 residues.

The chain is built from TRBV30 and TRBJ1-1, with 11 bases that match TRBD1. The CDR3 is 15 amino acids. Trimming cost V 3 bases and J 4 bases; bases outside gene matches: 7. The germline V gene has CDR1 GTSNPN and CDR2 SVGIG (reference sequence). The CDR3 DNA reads TGTGCCTGGAGCCCCATTGGACAGGGGGCCACTGAAGCTTTCTTT. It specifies CAWSPIGQGATEAFF.

CDR3 nucleotides: TGCAGCGTTGGACACGGGGAAGTGACCCAGTACTTC. Residues: CSVGHGEVTQYF. The chain links TRBV29-1 to TRBJ2-5; perhaps TRBD2 as D (5 bases). Germline CDR1 and CDR2: SQVTM and ANQGSEA. Trimming removed 4 bases at V and 7 bases at J, with 13 bases between. The CDR3 totals 12 residues. Drawing the rest from reference TRBV29-1 and TRBJ2-5, the complete variable domain is SAVISQKPSRDICQRGTSLTIQCQVDSQVTMMFWYRQQPGQSLTLIATANQGSEATYESGFVIDKFPISRPNLTFSTLTVSNMSPEDSSIYLCSVGHGEVTQYFGPGTRLLVL.

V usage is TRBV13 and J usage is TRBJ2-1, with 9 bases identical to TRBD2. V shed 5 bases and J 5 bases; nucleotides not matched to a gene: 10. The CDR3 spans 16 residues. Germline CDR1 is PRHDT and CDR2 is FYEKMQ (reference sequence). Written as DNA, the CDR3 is TGTGCCAGCAGCGCCACCGGGACTAGCCCTCACAATGAGCAGTTCTTC. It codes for CASSATGTSPHNEQFF.

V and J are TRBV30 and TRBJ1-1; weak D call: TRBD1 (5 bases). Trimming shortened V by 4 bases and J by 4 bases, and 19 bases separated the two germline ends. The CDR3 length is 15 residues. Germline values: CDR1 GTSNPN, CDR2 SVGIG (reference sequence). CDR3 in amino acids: CAWTEGQGGATEAFF. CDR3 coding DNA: TGTGCCTGGACGGAGGGCCAAGGAGGGGCCACTGAAGCTTTCTTT.

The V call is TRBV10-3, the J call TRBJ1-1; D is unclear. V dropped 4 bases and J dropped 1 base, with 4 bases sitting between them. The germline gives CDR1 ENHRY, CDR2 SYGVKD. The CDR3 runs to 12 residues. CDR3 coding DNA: TGTGCCATCAGTGTCGGGAACACTGAAGCTTTCTTT. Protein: CAISVGNTEAFF.

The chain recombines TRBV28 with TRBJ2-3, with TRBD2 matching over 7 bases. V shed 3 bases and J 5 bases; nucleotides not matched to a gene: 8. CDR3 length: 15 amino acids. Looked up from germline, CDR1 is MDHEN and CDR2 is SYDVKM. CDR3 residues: CASSLPGGRKDTQYF. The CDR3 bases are TGTGCCAGCAGTTTGCCGGGCGGGAGAAAAGATACGCAGTATTTT.

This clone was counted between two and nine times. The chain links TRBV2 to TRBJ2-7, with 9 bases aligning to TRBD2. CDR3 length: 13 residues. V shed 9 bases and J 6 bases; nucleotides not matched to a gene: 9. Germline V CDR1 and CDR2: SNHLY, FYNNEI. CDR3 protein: CARAVSGSTEQYF. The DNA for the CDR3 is TGTGCCAGGGCGGTTAGCGGGAGTACCGAGCAGTACTTC.

Written as DNA, the CDR3 is TGTGCCATCAGGGGCGGACTAGCGAGTTCAAAGGGGGACAATGAGCAGTTCTTC. Its translation: CAIRGGLASSKGDNEQFF. V and J are TRBV10-3 and TRBJ2-1, with TRBD2 matching over 9 bases. The CDR3 is 18 amino acids. V trimming: 6 bases; J trimming: 5 bases; junction bases outside the gene matches: 17. CDR1 and CDR2 (germline): ENHRY, SYGVKD.